A single sample is the source of the 19 T cell receptor beta chains below, sequenced in a study of identical twins. TCRdb re-called the 5' RACE reads through MiXCR, storing one row per CDR3 protein. The sample consists of 450,000 or so distinct CDR3 sequences, approximately 15% of them appearing once. These data also featured in a second study, about yellow fever vaccine responses in identical twins.

Sequences were obtained from CD4+ T cells sorted from blood. These receptor sequences come from a woman aged 18 to 35 in good health.

The CDR3 region is CASSRLAGGRTDTQYF. CDR3 nucleotide sequence: TGTGCCAGCAGTCGACTAGCGGGGGGGCGGACAGATACGCAGTATTTT. The chain joins TRBV6-1 to TRBJ2-3, with TRBD2 identical over 14 bases. CDR3 length: 16 residues. Germline CDR1 is MNHNS and CDR2 is SASEGT. V lost 5 bases and J lost 3; bases outside the gene matches: 4.

The chain recombines TRBV7-9 with TRBJ2-5; 13 bases line up with TRBD2. CDR1 and CDR2 (germline): SEHNR, FQNEAQ (reference sequence). The CDR3 loop spans 15 amino acids. The V gene end was trimmed by 5 bases and the J gene end by 4 bases; junction bases not matched to a gene: 4. CDR3 nucleotide sequence: TGTGCCAGCAGCCCGCGGACTAGCGGGAGAGAGACCCAGTACTTC. This gives the protein CASSPRTSGRETQYF.

This clonotype was recorded many times. The J gene is TRBJ1-1, the V gene TRBV11-1; 7 nucleotides line up with TRBD1. The CDR3 sequence is 18 residues long. Germline trimming cut 1 base from V and 1 base from J; bases unmatched to any gene: 12. Germline V CDR1 and CDR2: SGHAT, FQDESV (reference sequence). CDR3 sequence (DNA): TGTGCCAGCAGCTTAGTGAACGGGCGGGACAGACGGAACACTGAAGCTTTCTTT. Amino acid sequence: CASSLVNGRDRRNTEAFF.

The chain links TRBV7-3 to TRBJ2-1, with 8 bases aligning to TRBD2. The CDR3 contains 13 residues. The germline V gene encodes CDR1 SGHTA and CDR2 FQGTGA. Trimming removed 4 bases from V and 13 bases from J; junction bases left unmatched: 9. This CDR3 is CASSSGGAGLQFF. CDR3 in DNA: TGTGCCAGCAGCTCCGGGGGGGCCGGATTACAGTTCTTC. Full variable domain (missing parts from reference TRBV7-3 and TRBJ2-1): GAGVSQTPSNKVTEKGKYVELRCDPISGHTALYWYRQSLGQGPEFLIYFQGTGAADDSGLPNDRFFAVRPEGSVSTLKIQRTERGDSAVYLCASSSGGAGLQFFGPGTRLTVL.

The chain links TRBV30 to TRBJ2-7; D is unclear. V shed 5 bases and J shed 2 bases, with 7 bases lying between them. The CDR3 length is 11 residues. The germline CDR1 and CDR2 sequences are GTSNPN and SVGIG (reference sequence). The CDR3, as DNA: TGTGCCTGGGGATACACCTACGAGCAGTACTTC. This encodes CAWGYTYEQYF.

This clonotype showed up just a few times. The rearrangement links TRBV4-2 to TRBJ2-2, with 14 bases that match TRBD2. Germline-derived CDR1 and CDR2 are LGHNA and YNFKEQ. With V trimmed by 2 bases and J by 8 bases, 7 bases remained unmatched. This CDR3 is 17 amino acids long. DNA of the CDR3: TGTGCCAGCAGCCAACTCGGGACTAGCGGGAGCATGGGGGAGCTGTTTTTT. This gives the protein CASSQLGTSGSMGELFF.

The sample holds many counts of this clonotype. This rearrangement joins TRBV10-3 to TRBJ2-7; D may be TRBD1 or TRBD2 (5 bases each). The CDR3 is made up of 13 amino acids. From germline, CDR1 is ENHRY and CDR2 SYGVKD. V lost 5 bases, J lost 4 bases, and 12 bases lay in between. CDR3 bases: TGTGCCATCAGTTCCAGGGAGCATTACGAGCAGTACTTC. This encodes CAISSREHYEQYF.

The rearrangement uses TRBV20-1 and TRBJ2-7; 7 bases fit TRBD2. From germline, CDR1 is DFQATT and CDR2 SNEGSKA (reference sequence). CDR3 size: 14 residues. V shed 6 bases, J shed 0 bases, and the junction held 8 bases outside the gene matches. The CDR3: CSAIVSGLSYEQYF. CDR3 DNA sequence: TGCAGTGCGATAGTTAGCGGGCTCTCCTACGAGCAGTACTTC.

The chain is built from TRBV12-3 or TRBV12-4 and TRBJ2-3; unclear D gene. Between the trimmed V and J ends, which lost 8 bases and 4 bases, there was a span of 10 bases. CDR3 size: 12 residues. CDR3 loop: CASGSRSDTQYF. CDR3 coding DNA: TGTGCCAGCGGATCCCGATCAGATACGCAGTATTTT.

The V call is TRBV12-3 or TRBV12-4, the J call TRBJ2-7, with D hard to call. The CDR3 is 11 residues long. Trimming removed 5 bases from V and 8 bases from J, with 10 bases in between. The CDR3 DNA reads as TGTGCCAGCAGTCCAGCATGGAAGCAGTACTTC. Translated: CASSPAWKQYF.

The chain is built from TRBV25-1 and TRBJ2-5, with TRBD1 identical over 7 bases. V dropped 4 bases and J dropped 2; count of bases not matched to a gene: 4. The CDR3 consists of 14 residues. The germline V gene encodes CDR1 MGHDK and CDR2 SYGVNS. The CDR3 coding sequence is TGTGCCAGCAGTGGGACAGGAAGGCAAGAGACCCAGTACTTC. Translating gives CASSGTGRQETQYF.

This clonotype was counted ten times or more. The junction departs from germline at one end; a sequencing error may be responsible. This chain connects TRBV5-1 to TRBJ2-2; 10 bases line up with TRBD1. Germline V lookup: CDR1 SGHRS, CDR2 YFSETQ. The CDR3 is 15 amino acids. The CDR3 spells CASSSRDRGTGELFF. The CDR3 DNA reads TGTGCCAGCAGTAGCCGGGACAGGGGCACCGGGGAGCTGTTTTTT.

The J gene is TRBJ1-6, the V gene TRBV3-1, with 9 positions matching TRBD1. The CDR3 has 16 amino acids. The germline V gene encodes CDR1 LGHDT and CDR2 YNNKEL (reference sequence). The V segment lost 4 bases and the J segment 7 bases; nucleotides outside the gene matches: 8. The CDR3 sequence is CASSREQGAGNSPLHF. In nucleotides, the CDR3 is TGTGCCAGCAGCCGGGAACAGGGGGCCGGCAATTCACCCCTCCACTTT. Supplemented by reference TRBV3-1 and TRBJ1-6, the full variable domain reads DTAVSQTPKYLVTQMGNDKSIKCEQNLGHDTMYWYKQDSKKFLKIMFSYNNKELIINETVPNRFSPKSPDKAHLNLHINSLELGDSAVYFCASSREQGAGNSPLHFGNGTRLTVT.

This clonotype was seen only a few times. The chain links TRBV6-1 to TRBJ2-7; 9 bases fit TRBD2. The CDR3 has 17 amino acids. The V gene's germline CDR1 is MNHNS and CDR2 SASEGT. V lost 1 base and J lost 1; bases outside the gene matches: 8. The chain's CDR3 is CASSEEVAGGSSYEQYF. In nucleotides, the CDR3 is TGTGCCAGCAGTGAAGAGGTGGCGGGGGGGTCATCCTACGAGCAGTACTTC.

The chain couples TRBV12-3 or TRBV12-4 to TRBJ1-5; D is possibly TRBD1 (5 bases). This CDR3 comprises 18 residues. The ends were cut back, 5 bases at V and 5 bases at J, with 25 bases in the middle. The CDR3: CASSRNGLAGGVDQPQHF. Here the CDR3 DNA reads TGTGCCAGCAGTCGTAATGGGTTGGCGGGAGGGGTTGATCAGCCCCAGCATTTT.

This chain uses TRBV18 with TRBJ2-5; 7 bases fit TRBD1. Looked up from germline, CDR1 is KGHSH and CDR2 is LQKENI. With 3 bases clipped from V and 3 bases from J, the junction kept 10 bases outside the gene matches. The CDR3 totals 16 residues. This CDR3 reads CASSPPVPGQKETQYF. CDR3 nucleotide sequence: TGTGCCAGCTCACCTCCCGTACCGGGACAGAAAGAGACCCAGTACTTC.

The chain links TRBV10-3 to TRBJ1-2; the D is unclear. The germline V gene has CDR1 ENHRY and CDR2 SYGVKD. This CDR3 region has 16 residues. V was clipped by 5 bases and J by 3 bases, with 19 bases between them. CDR3 loop: CAISYEGSTRDYGYTF. As DNA, the CDR3 is TGTGCCATCAGTTACGAGGGCTCTACCCGGGACTATGGCTACACCTTC.

In its sample, this clonotype was seen once. The V call is TRBV7-2, the J call TRBJ2-7; 11 positions match TRBD2. Germline CDR1 and CDR2: SGHTA and FQGNSA. V dropped 3 bases and J dropped 1; count of bases not matched to a gene: 5. The length of the CDR3 is 16 residues. The CDR3 DNA is TGTGCCAGCAGCTTGCCGCCTAGCGGGGGGTCCTACGAGCAGTACTTC. Translating gives CASSLPPSGGSYEQYF.

The J gene is TRBJ2-3, the V gene TRBV7-2; 14 bases match TRBD2. Trimming at V came to 3 bases and at J to 8 bases, leaving 7 bases not matched to a gene. This CDR3 has 16 amino acids. Germline values: CDR1 SGHTA, CDR2 FQGNSA. Here the CDR3 reads CASSFPTSGGAGTQYF. CDR3 in DNA: TGTGCCAGCAGCTTTCCGACTAGCGGGGGGGCGGGTACGCAGTATTTT.